This is a list of T cell receptor beta chains from one sample in a study of T cells after yellow fever vaccination. MiXCR, applied by TCRdb to the 5' RACE reads, yields one record per CDR3 protein. In the table there are a few hundred thousand distinct CDR3 sequences, 4.1% of which are singletons. The sample here was PBMCs, taken 5 days after the yellow fever booster vaccination. These receptors originate from a man aged 18 to 35 who received the YFV17D yellow fever vaccine. CDR3s include the opening cysteine and the closing phenylalanine or tryptophan. Each record gives: J gene, V gene, CDR3 length, clone size, D gene, CDR3 DNA, CDR3 protein. A D gene is named only where the DNA matches it firmly. The listing skips clone size in some rows; elsewhere it reads once, few, many or a size class.

>TRBJ1-1|TRBV20-1|13|NA|TRBD1
TGCAGTGCTCGGAGACAGGGTAACACTGAAGCTTTCTTT
CSARRQGNTEAFF
>TRBJ2-3|TRBV12-3/TRBV12-4|13|few|NA
TGTGCCAGCAGTTTTTGGGGAATAGATACGCAGTATTTT
CASSFWGIDTQYF
>TRBJ2-2|TRBV12-3/TRBV12-4|15|few|NA
TGTGCCAGCAGTTTAGCGCACAGAACCACCGGGGAGCTGTTTTTT
CASSLAHRTTGELFF
>TRBJ2-3|TRBV7-2|16|many|TRBD2
TGTGCCAGCAGCCGAAACAGCGGGGGGGGCACAGATACGCAGTATTTT
CASSRNSGGGTDTQYF
>TRBJ2-3|TRBV28|24|few|TRBD2
TGTGCCAGCAGTTTATGGGATGGGACTAGCGGGGGTAGTGGTCGATCGTCTAGCACAGATACGCAGTATTTT
CASSLWDGTSGGSGRSSSTDTQYF
>TRBJ2-1|TRBV6-5|14|few|NA
TGTGCCAGCAGTTACTCGATTAATTGGAATGAGCAGTTCTTC
CASSYSINWNEQFF
>TRBJ1-6|TRBV5-5|16|few|NA
TGTGCCAGCAGCCCGCCCACGAGGGGACCCAGTTCACCCCTCCACTTT
CASSPPTRGPSSPLHF
>TRBJ2-2|TRBV6-5|15|NA|NA
TGTGCCAGCAGTTTGCGGGCGGAACACACCGGGGAGCTGTTTTTT
CASSLRAEHTGELFF
>TRBJ1-2|TRBV11-2|16|few|NA
TGTGCCAGCAGCTTCCACAATTCGACAGGAAACTATGGCTACACCTTC
CASSFHNSTGNYGYTF
>TRBJ1-2|TRBV7-2|11|NA|NA
TGTGCCAGCAGCTTATCGGACAGCTACACCTTC
CASSLSDSYTF
>TRBJ2-5|TRBV7-2|15|few|NA
TGTGCCAGCAAGATTACCGGGGGACGTCAAGAGGCCCAGTACTTC
CASKITGGRQEAQYF
>TRBJ2-7|TRBV19|13|NA|NA
TGTGCCAGTAGCTTCGCAGGGGCCTACGAGCAGTACTTC
CASSFAGAYEQYF
>TRBJ2-1|TRBV5-1|12|few|NA
TGCGCCAGCAGCCAGAAACGGGATGAGCAGTTCTTC
CASSQKRDEQFF
>TRBJ1-2|TRBV4-1|14|many|TRBD1
TGCGCCAGCAGCCAAGGGAGACAGGGCTATGGCTACACCTTC
CASSQGRQGYGYTF
>TRBJ1-5|TRBV6-2/TRBV6-3|17|few|NA
TGTGCCAGCAGTTACTCACCGGGGGCCTTACGGAATCAGCCCCAGCATTTT
CASSYSPGALRNQPQHF
>TRBJ1-5|TRBV12-3/TRBV12-4|14|NA|NA
TGTGCCAGCAGTTTACCCAGTATGGGTCAGCCCCAGCATTTT
CASSLPSMGQPQHF
>TRBJ1-4|TRBV6-5|15|many|NA
TGTGCCAGCAGCAGGGGAGGGGGGAATGCTGAAAAACTGTTTTTT
CASSRGGGNAEKLFF
>TRBJ2-2|TRBV9|15|NA|NA
TGTGCCAGCAGCGTAGTGGAGGGGCCCGGCGGGGAGCTGTTTTTT
CASSVVEGPGGELFF
>TRBJ2-3|TRBV7-2|15|many|TRBD2
TGTGCCAGCAGCTTTGGGACTACCAGCACAGATACGCAGTATTTT
CASSFGTTSTDTQYF
>TRBJ1-5|TRBV7-2|15|few|TRBD1
TGTGCCAGCAGCAGCACGACAGGGAGCAATCAGCCCCAGCATTTT
CASSSTTGSNQPQHF
>TRBJ1-4|TRBV20-1|11|NA|NA
TGCAGTGCTAGCCCTAGAGAAAAACTGTTTTTT
CSASPREKLFF
>TRBJ2-2|TRBV12-3/TRBV12-4|16|many|TRBD1
TGTGCCAGCAGACCGGGACAGGCCGCGAACACCGGGGAGCTGTTTTTT
CASRPGQAANTGELFF
>TRBJ2-2|TRBV3-1|15|few|NA
TGTGCCAGCAGCCAAGAAGGGCGGCCGACCGGGGAGCTGTTTTTT
CASSQEGRPTGELFF
>TRBJ1-5|TRBV18|16|NA|TRBD1
TGTGCCAGCTCACCGAGGGGGCAGGGAGGCAATCAGCCCCAGCATTTT
CASSPRGQGGNQPQHF
>TRBJ1-5|TRBV18|13|NA|TRBD1
TGTGCCAGCTCTCCAGGGGGATATCAGCCCCAGCATTTT
CASSPGGYQPQHF
>TRBJ2-3|TRBV18|15|few|NA
TGTGCCAGCTCACCAAGGGCGGATAGCACAGATACGCAGTATTTT
CASSPRADSTDTQYF
>TRBJ1-1|TRBV2|16|NA|TRBD1
TGTGCCAGCAGTGAGGACAGGGAGGGCCTGAACACTGAAGCTTTCTTT
CASSEDREGLNTEAFF
>TRBJ1-2|TRBV7-8|15|few|NA
TGTGCCAGCAGCAGCTGGGACGGGAATAACTATGGCTACACCTTC
CASSSWDGNNYGYTF
>TRBJ1-3|TRBV7-9|15|NA|NA
TGTGCCAGCAGCTTAGCCCTGTCCTCTGGAAACACCATATATTTT
CASSLALSSGNTIYF
>TRBJ2-1|TRBV6-5|17|many|NA
TGTGCCAGCAGTTACGTTCGCTCCCCCGGACCCTACAATGAGCAGTTCTTC
CASSYVRSPGPYNEQFF
>TRBJ1-4|TRBV12-3/TRBV12-4|15|NA|NA
TGTGCCAGCAGTCAAACAGGCGGAATGATGAAACGACTGTTTTTT
CASSQTGGMMKRLFF